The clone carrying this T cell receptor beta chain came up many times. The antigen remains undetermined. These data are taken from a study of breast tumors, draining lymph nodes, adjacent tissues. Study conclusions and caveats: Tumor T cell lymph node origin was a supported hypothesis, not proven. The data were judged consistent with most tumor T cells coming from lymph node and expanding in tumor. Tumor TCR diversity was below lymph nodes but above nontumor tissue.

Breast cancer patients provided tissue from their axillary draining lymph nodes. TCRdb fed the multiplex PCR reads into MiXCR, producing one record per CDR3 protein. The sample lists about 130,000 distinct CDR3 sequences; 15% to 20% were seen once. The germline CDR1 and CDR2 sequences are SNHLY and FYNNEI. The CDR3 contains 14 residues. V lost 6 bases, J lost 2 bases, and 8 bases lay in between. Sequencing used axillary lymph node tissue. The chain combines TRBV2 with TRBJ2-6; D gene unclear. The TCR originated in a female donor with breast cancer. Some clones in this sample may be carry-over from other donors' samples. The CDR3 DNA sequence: TGTGCCAGCAGCCCCATCGCTGGGGCCAACGTCCTGACTTTC. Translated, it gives CASSPIAGANVLTF.